The source of this T cell receptor beta chain is a study of early stage breast cancer tumors. Findings of the study overall: Unsorted bulk genomic DNA sequencing lacked pairing and functional marker data. Blood repertoires resembled normal breast more than tumor.

TCRdb keeps only in-frame clones here, not all; method: immunoSEQ multiplex PCR. The sample holds about 30,000 clones, about 70% seen once. Concerning this clone: What it binds is not known.

The receptor was isolated from a person aged 45-60 years with breast cancer. The material sequenced was blood.

The CDR3 nucleotides are TGTGCCAGCAGCTTATTAGTGAGGGGCAATGAGCAGTTCTTC. This codes for CASSLLVRGNEQFF. The chain has TRBV7-3 and TRBJ2-1, with D possibly called TRBD1 or TRBD2 (5 bases each). Trimming cost V 2 bases and J 6 bases, with 11 bases left between them. Looked up from germline, CDR1 is SGHTA and CDR2 is FQGTGA. The CDR3 has 14 residues.